This T cell receptor beta chain was sequenced for a study of control samples from healthy donors and cancer patients. Germline V lookup: CDR1 SQVTM, CDR2 ANQGSEA. The V end was cut by 4 bases, the J end by 2 bases, with 8 bases between. The CDR3 is 12 amino acids. The protocol was immunoSEQ multiplex PCR, while the TCRdb copy is restricted to in-frame clones and leaves out a portion. The repertoire holds around 42,000 clones, with roughly 94% as singletons. This sequence originates from a man in his fifties or sixties in good health. Source material: blood. The chain carries TRBV29-1 and TRBJ2-5; the D is unclear. CDR3 bases: TGCAGCGTTGTATTGGGTCAAGAGACCCAGTACTTC. As protein: CSVVLGQETQYF. Drawing the rest from reference TRBV29-1 and TRBJ2-5, the complete variable domain is SAVISQKPSRDICQRGTSLTIQCQVDSQVTMMFWYRQQPGQSLTLIATANQGSEATYESGFVIDKFPISRPNLTFSTLTVSNMSPEDSSIYLCSVVLGQETQYFGPGTRLLVL.